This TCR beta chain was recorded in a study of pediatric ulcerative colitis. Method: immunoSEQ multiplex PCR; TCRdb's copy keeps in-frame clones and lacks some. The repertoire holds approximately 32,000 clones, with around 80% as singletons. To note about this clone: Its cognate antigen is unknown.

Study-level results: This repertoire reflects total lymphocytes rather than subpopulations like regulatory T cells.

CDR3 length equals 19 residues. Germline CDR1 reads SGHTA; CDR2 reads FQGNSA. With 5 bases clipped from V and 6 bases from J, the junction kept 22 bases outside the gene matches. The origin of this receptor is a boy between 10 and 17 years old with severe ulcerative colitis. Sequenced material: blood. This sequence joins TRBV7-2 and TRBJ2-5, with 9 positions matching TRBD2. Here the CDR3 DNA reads TGTGCCAGCAGCCCGGCAGGACAGTTGTTCGCGGGGGGGCGAAAGACCCAGTACTTC. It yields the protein CASSPAGQLFAGGRKTQYF.